A single sample is the source of the 20 T cell receptor beta chains below, sequenced in a study of blood T cell repertoires in COVID-19. Generated by immunoSEQ multiplex PCR, the TCRdb table keeps only in-frame clones and is missing some. Among a few hundred thousand clones, approximately 90% were seen once, and the ten largest hold about 1.7%. The sequencing input was PBMCs or T cells enriched from blood (not recorded which). The source of these receptors is a woman in her forties who had recovered from COVID-19.

The V gene is TRBV4-1, the J gene TRBJ1-6, with D unresolved. CDR3 length: 14 residues. The V gene lost 5 bases and the J gene lost 9 bases, with 14 bases spanning the gap. Germline V gene data show CDR1 as MGHRA and CDR2 as YSYEKL. In DNA, the CDR3 is TGCGCCAGCAGCTCCCTCGCTCGGGGTTCACCCCTCCACTTT. Translated: CASSSLARGSPLHF.

V is TRBV6-5 and J is TRBJ2-1; 8 nucleotides align to TRBD1. Germline assignment: CDR1 MNHEY and CDR2 SVGAGI. J lost 10 bases, V lost 0 bases, and 8 bases had no gene match. This CDR3 has 15 residues. Here the CDR3 reads CASSYSGQVLMEQFF. The DNA for the CDR3 is TGTGCCAGCAGTTACTCGGGACAGGTATTAATGGAGCAGTTCTTC.

The genes are TRBV20-1 and TRBJ2-3, with TRBD2 as a possible D gene (6 bases). In germline, CDR1 is DFQATT, CDR2 SNEGSKA (reference sequence). V was shortened by 3 bases and J by 6 bases, with 28 bases between the two germline ends. The CDR3 length is 18 residues. The CDR3 spells CSASRGFGGSLSQDTQYF. CDR3 nucleotide sequence: TGCAGTGCTAGTAGGGGATTTGGGGGGAGTCTTTCCCAGGATACGCAGTATTTT.

This chain links TRBV6-5 with TRBJ2-1; 8 bases fit TRBD2. This CDR3 has 15 residues. The V segment lost 6 bases and the J segment 6 bases; nucleotides outside the gene matches: 10. Germline CDR1 MNHEY, CDR2 SVGAGI. The CDR3 region is CASSRTAGVTNEQFF. In DNA, the CDR3 is TGTGCCAGCAGCCGAACAGCGGGAGTTACCAATGAGCAGTTCTTC.

V gene TRBV4-3 combines with J gene TRBJ2-2; D is perhaps TRBD1 (5 bases). The germline V and J ends were trimmed by 2 bases and 4 bases, with 8 bases remaining between them. Germline assignment: CDR1 LGHNA and CDR2 YSLEER. CDR3 length equals 14 residues. CDR3 sequence: CASSQQGSTGELFF. CDR3 nucleotides: TGCGCCAGCAGCCAACAGGGATCCACCGGGGAGCTGTTTTTT.

The count of this clone is one. The chain has TRBV7-9 and TRBJ2-4, with 7 bases matching TRBD1. The ends lost 5 bases at V and 0 bases at J; junction bases unmatched: 7. The germline V gene has CDR1 SEHNR and CDR2 FQNEAQ (reference sequence). CDR3 length: 16 amino acids. Here the CDR3 reads CASSRQGSKAKNIQYF. The CDR3 nucleotides read TGTGCCAGCAGCCGACAGGGTTCCAAAGCCAAAAACATTCAGTACTTC.

J is TRBJ2-5 and V is TRBV5-8; D unclear. V dropped 2 bases and J dropped 3 bases, with 8 bases sitting between them. This CDR3 has 13 residues. CDR1 SGHTS and CDR2 YDEGEE come from the germline V gene. In DNA form, the CDR3 reads TGTGCCAGCAGCTTCCGCAGCGAAGAGACCCAGTACTTC. It encodes CASSFRSEETQYF.

This sequence joins TRBV4-3 and TRBJ2-7; D remains unclear. Trimming took 0 bases from V and 3 from J, leaving 9 bases between them. CDR1 is LGHNA, CDR2 YSLEER, per germline. CDR3 length equals 14 residues. The CDR3 nucleotides are TGCGCCAGCAGCCAAGAAGCATACCTCTACGAGCAGTACTTC. Protein product: CASSQEAYLYEQYF.

This chain links TRBV12-3 or TRBV12-4 with TRBJ2-7; D might be TRBD2 (5 bases). The germline V and J ends were trimmed by 5 bases and 4 bases, with 9 bases remaining between them. The CDR3 length is 12 residues. In nucleotides, the CDR3 is TGTGCCAGCAGTCGTGGGAGATACGAGCAGTACTTC. It specifies CASSRGRYEQYF.

The chain employs TRBV11-2 and TRBJ2-7; tentatively, D is TRBD2 (5 bases). This CDR3 has 14 amino acids. CDR1 and CDR2 (germline): SGHAT, FQNNGV. The germline V and J ends were trimmed by 4 bases and 6 bases, with 16 bases remaining between them. This CDR3 is CASSSTRTPSEQYF. CDR3 nucleotide sequence: TGTGCCAGCAGCTCAACTAGGACCCCCTCCGAGCAGTACTTC.

The chain uses TRBV18 and TRBJ1-2, with 11 positions matching TRBD1. J was trimmed by 8 bases and V by 4 bases; bases with no gene match: 3. Germline CDR1 and CDR2: KGHSH and LQKENI. The CDR3 extends over 13 amino acids. The CDR3 sequence is CASSLGTGGGYTF. The CDR3 coding sequence is TGTGCCAGCTCACTCGGGACAGGGGGAGGCTACACCTTC.

This chain joins TRBV11-3 and TRBJ2-1; the D gene is possibly TRBD1 (6 bases). V dropped 5 bases and J dropped 5 bases, with 13 bases sitting between them. Germline CDR1 reads SGHNT; CDR2 reads YENEEA. The CDR3 runs 14 residues. CDR3 DNA: TGTGCCAGCAGCCCGGACAGCCTGCACAATGAGCAGTTCTTC. It is translated as CASSPDSLHNEQFF.

The rearrangement joins TRBV14 to TRBJ2-1; 12 bases are shared with TRBD2. The CDR3 loop spans 16 amino acids. Germline CDR1 reads SGHDN; CDR2 reads FVKESK. V lost 3 bases, J lost 3 bases, and 3 bases stayed unmatched. DNA of the CDR3: TGTGCCAGCAGCCACTGGACTAGCGGGGACTACAATGAGCAGTTCTTC. It specifies CASSHWTSGDYNEQFF.

V gene TRBV5-4 combines with J gene TRBJ2-7, with 10 bases fitting TRBD1. The CDR3 extends over 16 amino acids. CDR1 is SGHNT and CDR2 is YYREEE in the germline V gene (reference sequence). J lost 3 bases, V lost 4 bases, and 10 bases had no gene match. The CDR3 DNA follows: TGTGCCAGCAGCCCCCTCCCGGACAGGGGGTACTACGAGCAGTACTTC. This translates into CASSPLPDRGYYEQYF.

The chain recombines TRBV9 with TRBJ2-3; 7 bases agree with TRBD1. The V gene's germline CDR1 is SGDLS and CDR2 YYNGEE. CDR3 length: 14 residues. Trimming cost V 4 bases and J 3 bases; bases outside gene matches: 5. CDR3 residues: CASSTRTGTDTQYF. The CDR3 DNA is TGTGCCAGCAGCACGAGGACAGGTACAGATACGCAGTATTTT.

The CDR3 DNA reads TGTGCCAGCAGCCAAGAAAGGTCGGGAGGTAACTATGGCTACACCTTC. Protein: CASSQERSGGNYGYTF. The chain joins TRBV4-2 to TRBJ1-2; the D is unclear. This CDR3 contains 16 residues. Trimming stripped 0 bases from V and 1 base from J, with 12 bases between. The germline V gene encodes CDR1 LGHNA and CDR2 YNFKEQ.

The chain recombines TRBV7-8 with TRBJ2-5; 13 bases are a match to TRBD2. The germline V gene has CDR1 SGHVS and CDR2 FQNEAQ. This CDR3 is 18 amino acids long. The ends lost 1 base at V and 8 bases at J; junction bases unmatched: 13. The CDR3 region has the DNA TGTGCCAGCAGCTTAGAGTTTAGAGTTAGGACTAGCGGGAGTACCCAGTACTTC. Amino acids: CASSLEFRVRTSGSTQYF.

The CDR3, as DNA: TGTGCCAGCAGCTTAGCAACATTTTCCGAGACCCAGTACTTC. This gives the protein CASSLATFSETQYF. V usage is TRBV7-9 and J usage is TRBJ2-5, with D uncertain. Trimming cost V 0 bases and J 5 bases, with 10 bases left between them. The germline V gene has CDR1 SEHNR and CDR2 FQNEAQ (reference sequence). This CDR3 region has 14 residues.

The chain has TRBV7-2 and TRBJ2-2, with 8 nucleotides matching TRBD2. The CDR3 consists of 14 residues. V shed 2 bases, J shed 4 bases, and the junction held 0 bases outside the gene matches. The germline gives CDR1 SGHTA, CDR2 FQGNSA. The CDR3 DNA sequence: TGTGCCAGCAGCTTAAGCGGGGGCACCGGGGAGCTGTTTTTT. Its protein is CASSLSGGTGELFF. Supplemented by reference TRBV7-2 and TRBJ2-2, the full variable domain reads GAGVSQSPSNKVTEKGKDVELRCDPISGHTALYWYRQSLGQGLEFLIYFQGNSAPDKSGLPSDRFSAERTGGSVSTLTIQRTQQEDSAVYLCASSLSGGTGELFFGEGSRLTVL.

The CDR3 nucleotides are TGTGCCAGTAGTAAGGGACAGGGGAACACTGAAGCTTTCTTT. Its protein product is CASSKGQGNTEAFF. The chain employs TRBV19 and TRBJ1-1, with 9 bases that match TRBD1. Germline loops: CDR1 LNHDA, CDR2 SQIVND (reference sequence). The CDR3 is 14 residues long. After removal of 4 bases from V and 1 base from J, the junction contained 1 base not matched to a gene.